This T cell receptor (beta chain) comes out of a study of OX40 agonist ivuxolimab in advanced cancers. Study overall: Past anti-PD-1, anti-PD-L1 or anti-CTLA-4 therapy was accepted, and roughly 38% had received some.

The method was immunoSEQ multiplex PCR; TCRdb's version includes in-frame clones alone and lacks a portion of them. The sample records 35,000 to 45,000 clones, approximately 92% being singletons. V lost 5 bases, J lost 1 base, and 6 bases stayed unmatched. Germline V lookup: CDR1 LNHDA, CDR2 SQIVND (reference sequence). The CDR3 runs 15 residues. This chain joins TRBV19 and TRBJ2-7; 9 positions agree with TRBD2. The TCR sequence derives from an adult with an advanced solid tumor such as melanoma, head and neck, liver or kidney cancer. Source: CD4+ or CD8+ T cells sorted from blood, taken in a trial of the OX40 agonist ivuxolimab. This CDR3 is CASSLSGRRSYEQYF. The CDR3 nucleotides read TGTGCCAGTAGTCTTAGCGGGAGACGGTCCTACGAGCAGTACTTC.